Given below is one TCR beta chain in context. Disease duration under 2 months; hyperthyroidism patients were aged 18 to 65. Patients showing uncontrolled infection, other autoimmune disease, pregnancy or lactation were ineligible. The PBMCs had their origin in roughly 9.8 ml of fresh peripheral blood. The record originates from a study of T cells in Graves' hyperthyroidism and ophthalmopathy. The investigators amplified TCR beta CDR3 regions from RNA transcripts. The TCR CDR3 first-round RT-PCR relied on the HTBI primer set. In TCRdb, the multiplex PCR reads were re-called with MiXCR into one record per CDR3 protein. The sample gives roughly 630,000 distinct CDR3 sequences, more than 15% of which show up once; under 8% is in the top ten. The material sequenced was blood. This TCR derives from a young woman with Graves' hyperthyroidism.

The CDR3 here is CAWSRGATYEQYF. In nucleotides, the CDR3 is TGTGCCTGGAGTCGCGGGGCCACCTACGAGCAGTACTTC. The V and J genes are TRBV30 and TRBJ2-7, with D possibly matching TRBD2 (6 bases). The CDR3 contains 13 residues. Germline V gene sequence: CDR1 GTSNPN, CDR2 SVGIG (reference sequence). The V and J ends lost 2 bases and 2 bases respectively, with 10 bases between them.